These 22 T cell receptor beta chains were sequenced from one sample in a study of T cells after yellow fever vaccination. One entry per CDR3 protein, called by TCRdb with MiXCR from the 5' RACE reads. Of a few hundred thousand distinct CDR3 sequences in the sample, around 4.9% were seen once. Specimen: CD4+ T cells sorted from PBMCs, collected on the day of the yellow fever booster vaccination. The receptors originated from a man aged 18 to 35 who received the YFV17D yellow fever vaccine.

The chain recombines TRBV5-4 with TRBJ2-5; 8 bases fit TRBD1. V shed 3 bases and J 2 bases; nucleotides not matched to a gene: 9. CDR3 length: 16 amino acids. Germline V CDR1 and CDR2: SGHNT, YYREEE (reference sequence). CDR3 coding DNA: TGTGCCAGCAGCTCCGGACAGGGAGAAATGCAAGAGACCCAGTACTTC. As protein: CASSSGQGEMQETQYF.

J is TRBJ2-3 and V is TRBV7-3; 8 bases align to TRBD1. The CDR3 consists of 16 residues. Germline V lookup: CDR1 SGHTA, CDR2 FQGTGA. The ends lost 0 bases at V and 4 bases at J; junction bases unmatched: 6. The CDR3 loop reads CASSLTGQGAPDTQYF. CDR3 coding DNA: TGTGCCAGCAGCTTAACAGGGCAGGGGGCCCCAGATACGCAGTATTTT.

This clonotype was recorded at least ten times. For the CDR3, the DNA is TGCGCCAGCAGCGGGGTAGGTAGGTCATACACTGAAGCTTTCTTT. It translates to CASSGVGRSYTEAFF. The genes are TRBV4-1 and TRBJ1-1; D ambiguous. V dropped 5 bases and J dropped 3 bases, with 16 bases sitting between them. The CDR3 is 15 residues long. Germline CDR1 MGHRA, CDR2 YSYEKL.

This clonotype was observed a handful of times. V is TRBV20-1 and J is TRBJ2-2; possible D gene TRBD2, 7 bases. Looked up from germline, CDR1 is DFQATT and CDR2 is SNEGSKA (reference sequence). V dropped 5 bases and J dropped 4 bases, with 20 bases sitting between them. CDR3 size: 16 residues. The chain's CDR3 is CSAPSAGASGTGELFF. In nucleotides, the CDR3 is TGCAGTGCTCCGAGCGCGGGGGCCTCAGGCACCGGGGAGCTGTTTTTT.

At least ten counts were recorded for this clonotype. J is TRBJ1-1 and V is TRBV12-3 or TRBV12-4; D remains unclear. The CDR3 covers 11 residues. Trimming removed 6 bases from V and 5 bases from J, with 7 bases in between. The CDR3 is CASSSSTEAFF. The CDR3 DNA reads as TGTGCCAGCAGCAGCAGTACTGAAGCTTTCTTT.

This clonotype has more than one count but fewer than ten. The chain combines TRBV4-1 with TRBJ2-1, with unresolved D. The CDR3 is 15 amino acids. The ends were cut back, 0 bases at V and 2 bases at J, with 8 bases in the middle. Germline V gives CDR1 MGHRA, CDR2 YSYEKL. In nucleotides, the CDR3 is TGCGCCAGCAGCCAAGATCGAGGCGCCTACAATGAGCAGTTCTTC. It specifies CASSQDRGAYNEQFF.

This clonotype was seen a few times. The chain combines TRBV6-5 with TRBJ2-3, with 8 bases fitting TRBD1. Germline trimming cut 4 bases from V and 6 bases from J; bases unmatched to any gene: 12. Germline lookup yields CDR1 MNHEY and CDR2 SVGAGI. The CDR3 is 16 amino acids. CDR3 bases: TGTGCCAGCAGTTCGGGACAGGTCCTTCGTCCGGATACGCAGTATTTT. It encodes CASSSGQVLRPDTQYF.

This clonotype was recorded a few times. This sequence joins TRBV5-1 and TRBJ2-5, with 9 bases identical to TRBD1. J gave up 4 bases and V 4 bases, and 5 bases lay outside the gene matches. Germline CDR1 is SGHRS and CDR2 is YFSETQ. This CDR3 comprises 14 residues. The CDR3 nucleotides are TGCGCCAGCAGCGCGGGGACAGGGTTAGAGACCCAGTACTTC. This gives the protein CASSAGTGLETQYF.

Many counts were recorded for this clonotype. V gene TRBV5-6 combines with J gene TRBJ2-3; TRBD1 matches at 7 bases. The CDR3 is made up of 16 amino acids. The V and J ends lost 0 bases and 2 bases, in that order; junction bases with no gene match: 6. CDR1 and CDR2 (germline): SGHDT, YYEEEE. CDR3 DNA: TGTGCCAGCAGCTTGGCGGGACAGCATCCCACAGATACGCAGTATTTT. As protein: CASSLAGQHPTDTQYF. Supplemented by reference TRBV5-6 and TRBJ2-3, the full variable domain reads DAGVTQSPTHLIKTRGQQVTLRCSPKSGHDTVSWYQQALGQGPQFIFQYYEEEERQRGNFPDRFSGHQFPNYSSELNVNALLLGDSALYLCASSLAGQHPTDTQYFGPGTRLTVL.

This clonotype has at least ten counts. The chain carries TRBV7-6 and TRBJ1-3, with D tentatively TRBD1 (5 bases). The ends were cut back, 3 bases at V and 2 bases at J, with 8 bases in the middle. The CDR3 spans 14 residues. The germline gives CDR1 SGHVS, CDR2 FNYEAQ. The CDR3 here is CASSLGVTGNTIYF. Written as DNA, the CDR3 is TGTGCCAGCAGCTTGGGGGTGACTGGAAACACCATATATTTT. Drawing the rest from reference TRBV7-6 and TRBJ1-3, the complete variable domain is GAGVSQSPRYKVTKRGQDVALRCDPISGHVSLYWYRQALGQGPEFLTYFNYEAQQDKSGLPNDRFSAERPEGSISTLTIQRTEQRDSAMYRCASSLGVTGNTIYFGEGSWLTVV.

This clonotype was recorded a few times. The chain is built from TRBV6-2 or TRBV6-3 and TRBJ2-6; 9 nucleotides agree with TRBD1. The CDR3 covers 17 residues. The germline gives CDR1 MNHEY, CDR2 SVGEGT. The ends lost 5 bases at V and 4 bases at J; junction bases unmatched: 9. The CDR3 is CASSGTGNLWGANVLTF. The CDR3 DNA reads as TGTGCCAGCAGTGGGACAGGGAATCTATGGGGGGCCAACGTCCTGACTTTC.

This clonotype was counted many times. The chain joins TRBV4-3 to TRBJ2-1; possible D gene TRBD1, 5 bases. V lost 0 bases and J lost 6, with 18 bases in between. This CDR3 spans 17 amino acids. Per the germline V gene, CDR1 is LGHNA and CDR2 is YSLEER. The CDR3 spells CASSQEKSRRVGNEQFF. For the CDR3, the DNA is TGCGCCAGCAGCCAAGAAAAGTCTCGCAGGGTGGGCAATGAGCAGTTCTTC.

At least ten counts were recorded for this clonotype. The DNA is left out, because the CDR3 cannot be placed on it with certainty; the CDR3 is given as TCRdb lists it. This rearrangement joins TRBV12-3 or TRBV12-4 to TRBJ2-3; the D segment call TRBD1 is taken from the table without a DNA check. The CDR3 comprises 15 residues, both ends counted. CDR3 amino acids: CASSSSAGEADTQYF.

The chain is built from TRBV7-8 and TRBJ1-2, with no clear D. The V end lost 4 bases, the J end lost 6 bases, and 12 bases lay between the germline ends. Germline CDR1 SGHVS, CDR2 FQNEAQ. The CDR3 is 13 residues long. The CDR3 DNA is TGTGCCAGCAGCTCGGCCTGGGGAGATGGCTACACCTTC. It translates to CASSSAWGDGYTF.

This clonotype was picked up many times. The chain recombines TRBV7-2 with TRBJ2-3, with D possibly TRBD2 on 6 matching bases. The V gene's germline CDR1 is SGHTA and CDR2 FQGNSA. The ends were cut back, 4 bases at V and 4 bases at J, with 18 bases in the middle. The CDR3 has 16 residues. CDR3 coding DNA: TGTGCCAGCAGCTCCCAAGGATCGGGGGAGCCAGATACGCAGTATTTT. Protein: CASSSQGSGEPDTQYF.

The chain uses TRBV10-3 and TRBJ1-2, with 9 positions matching TRBD1. V trimming: 6 bases; J trimming: 3 bases; junction bases outside the gene matches: 5. The CDR3 contains 14 residues. Looked up from germline, CDR1 is ENHRY and CDR2 is SYGVKD. CDR3 DNA sequence: TGTGCCATCAGAACAGGGGGCAGGGACTATGGCTACACCTTC. Translation: CAIRTGGRDYGYTF.

This clonotype was detected only a few times. For the CDR3, the DNA is TGTGCCAGCGCAAAATCCGGGACAAACCAAGAGACCCAGTACTTC. As protein: CASAKSGTNQETQYF. J is TRBJ2-5 and V is TRBV11-1; the D gene is possibly TRBD1 (6 bases). CDR1 is SGHAT and CDR2 is FQDESV in the germline V gene (reference sequence). The CDR3 has 15 residues. Trimming left V 8 bases short and J 0 bases short, with 16 bases between.

This clonotype was observed a handful of times. V gene TRBV20-1 combines with J gene TRBJ2-3, with 11 bases fitting TRBD2. Germline lookup yields CDR1 DFQATT and CDR2 SNEGSKA (reference sequence). V shed 6 bases, J shed 3 bases, and the junction held 5 bases outside the gene matches. The CDR3 has 14 residues. This chain's CDR3 is CSAVTSGGTDTQYF. CDR3 coding DNA: TGCAGTGCCGTAACTAGCGGGGGTACAGATACGCAGTATTTT.

This clonotype was observed a handful of times. The rearrangement joins TRBV12-3 or TRBV12-4 to TRBJ2-3, with TRBD2 matching 13 bases. V shed 6 bases and J 6 bases; nucleotides not matched to a gene: 6. The CDR3 is 15 amino acids. The CDR3 loop reads CASRPPGLAGDTQYF. The CDR3 nucleotides read TGTGCCAGCAGACCTCCGGGACTAGCGGGGGATACGCAGTATTTT.

The chain has TRBV7-2 and TRBJ1-6, with D tentatively TRBD1 (6 bases). Trimming took 5 bases from V and 0 from J, leaving 11 bases between them. The CDR3 spans 16 residues. The germline V gene encodes CDR1 SGHTA and CDR2 FQGNSA. The CDR3 sequence is CASSLTGSSYNSPLHF. The DNA of the CDR3 is TGTGCCAGCAGCCTAACAGGGAGCTCCTATAATTCACCCCTCCACTTT.

This clonotype was detected ten times or more. This chain joins TRBV5-4 and TRBJ2-6; D is perhaps TRBD2 (6 bases). CDR1 SGHNT and CDR2 YYREEE come from the germline V gene (reference sequence). Trimming left V 7 bases short and J 1 base short, with 18 bases between. CDR3 length: 17 amino acids. The CDR3 reads CASQSGRARSGANVLTF. CDR3 nucleotides: TGTGCCAGCCAGAGCGGGCGGGCGCGATCTGGGGCCAACGTCCTGACTTTC. Full variable domain (outside the CDR3, taken from reference TRBV5-4 and TRBJ2-6): ETGVTQSPTHLIKTRGQQVTLRCSSQSGHNTVSWYQQALGQGPQFIFQYYREEENGRGNFPPRFSGLQFPNYSSELNVNALELDDSALYLCASQSGRARSGANVLTFGAGSRLTVL.

This clonotype was picked up a small number of times. This CDR3 reads CASLARGSSYNEQFF. The CDR3 bases are TGTGCCAGCTTAGCGCGGGGGAGCTCCTACAATGAGCAGTTCTTC. The chain employs TRBV18 and TRBJ2-1; 7 bases agree with TRBD2. The CDR3 covers 15 residues. The trim removed 7 bases at V and 0 bases at J, leaving 6 bases unmatched. Per germline, CDR1 KGHSH and CDR2 LQKENI.